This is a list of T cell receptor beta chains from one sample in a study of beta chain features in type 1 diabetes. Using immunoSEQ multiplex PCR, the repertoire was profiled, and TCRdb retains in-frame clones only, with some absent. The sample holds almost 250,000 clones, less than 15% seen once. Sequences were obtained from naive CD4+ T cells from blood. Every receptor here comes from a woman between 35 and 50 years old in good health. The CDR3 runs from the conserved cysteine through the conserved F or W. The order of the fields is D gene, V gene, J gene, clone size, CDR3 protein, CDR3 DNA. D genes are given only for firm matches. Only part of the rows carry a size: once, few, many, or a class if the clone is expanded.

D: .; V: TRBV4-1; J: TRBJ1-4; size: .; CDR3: CASSQEPTQTNEKLFF; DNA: TGCGCCAGCAGCCAAGAGCCGACACAAACTAATGAAAAACTGTTTTTT
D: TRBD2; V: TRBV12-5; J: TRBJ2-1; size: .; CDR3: CASGSRLAANEQFF; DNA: TGTGCTAGTGGTTCAAGACTAGCGGCCAATGAGCAGTTCTTC
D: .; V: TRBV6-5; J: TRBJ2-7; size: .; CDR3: CASSYSGTTTYEQYF; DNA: TGTGCCAGCAGTTACTCGGGGACAACTACCTACGAGCAGTACTTC
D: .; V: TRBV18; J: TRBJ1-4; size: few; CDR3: CASSPYRSTNEKLFF; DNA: TGTGCCAGCTCACCTTACAGATCAACTAATGAAAAACTGTTTTTT
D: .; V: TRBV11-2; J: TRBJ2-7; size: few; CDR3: CASSFAGTRGAYEQYF; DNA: TGTGCCAGCAGCTTCGCCGGGACCCGGGGGGCTTACGAGCAGTACTTC
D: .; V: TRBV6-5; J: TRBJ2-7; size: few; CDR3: CASRNGGNYEQYF; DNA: TGTGCCAGCAGGAACGGGGGTAACTACGAGCAGTACTTC
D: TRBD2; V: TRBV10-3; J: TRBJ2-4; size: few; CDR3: CAISPSSSGGWQNIQYF; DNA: TGTGCCATCAGTCCATCAAGCAGCGGGGGGTGGCAAAACATTCAGTACTTC
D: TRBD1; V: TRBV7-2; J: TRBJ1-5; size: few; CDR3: CASSLSGTVNQPQHF; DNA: TGTGCCAGCAGCTTAAGTGGGACAGTGAATCAGCCCCAGCATTTT
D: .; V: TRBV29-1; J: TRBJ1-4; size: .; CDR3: CSVSISLSNEKLFF; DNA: TGCAGCGTTTCCATATCACTCTCTAATGAAAAACTGTTTTTT
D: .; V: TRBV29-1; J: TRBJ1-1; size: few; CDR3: CSATGFVDTEAFF; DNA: TGCAGCGCCACAGGGTTCGTCGACACTGAAGCTTTCTTT
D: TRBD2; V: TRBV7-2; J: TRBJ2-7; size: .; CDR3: CASSLAGGVRYEQYF; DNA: TGTGCCAGCAGCTTAGCCGGGGGGGTACGATACGAGCAGTACTTC
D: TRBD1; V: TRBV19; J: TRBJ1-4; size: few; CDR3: CASTSPRDRDSEKLFF; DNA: TGTGCCAGTACCTCCCCCCGGGACAGGGACAGTGAAAAACTGTTTTTT
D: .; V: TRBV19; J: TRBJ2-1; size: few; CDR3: CASSILGTQGSNEQFF; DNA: TGTGCCAGTAGTATATTGGGTACCCAGGGGTCCAATGAGCAGTTCTTC
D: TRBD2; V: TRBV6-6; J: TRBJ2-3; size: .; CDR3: CASSYRASGGTDTQYF; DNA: TGTGCCAGCAGTTACAGGGCTAGCGGGGGCACAGATACGCAGTATTTT
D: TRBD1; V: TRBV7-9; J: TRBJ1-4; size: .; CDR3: CASSLPTGGTNEKLFF; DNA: TGTGCCAGCAGCTTACCGACAGGGGGGACTAATGAAAAACTGTTTTTT
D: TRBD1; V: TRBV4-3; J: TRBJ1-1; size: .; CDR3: CASSQDTGQGLRTEAFF; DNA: TGCGCCAGCAGCCAAGATACGGGACAGGGGCTAAGGACTGAAGCTTTCTTT
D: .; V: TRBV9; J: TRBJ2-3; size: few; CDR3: CASSDPQRAEVYTDTQYF; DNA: TGTGCCAGCAGCGACCCCCAGAGGGCGGAGGTTTACACAGATACGCAGTATTTT
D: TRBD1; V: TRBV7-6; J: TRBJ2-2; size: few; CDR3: CASSPPPGQDGGELFF; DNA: TGTGCCAGCAGCCCGCCCCCGGGACAGGACGGCGGGGAGCTGTTTTTT
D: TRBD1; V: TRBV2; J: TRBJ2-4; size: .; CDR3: CASSDTGTVGNIQYF; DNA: TGTGCCAGCAGTGACACCGGGACAGTCGGGAACATTCAGTACTTC
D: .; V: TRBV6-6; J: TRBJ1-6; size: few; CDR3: CASRPGGINSPLHF; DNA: TGTGCCAGCAGACCCGGGGGGATTAATTCACCCCTCCACTTT
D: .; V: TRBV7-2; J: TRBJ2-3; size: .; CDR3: CASSFVSPDTQYF; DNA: TGTGCCAGCAGCTTCGTCTCCCCCGATACGCAGTATTTT
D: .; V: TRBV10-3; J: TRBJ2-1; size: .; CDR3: CAISDELRRSSYNEQFF; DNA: TGTGCCATCAGTGATGAATTACGGCGGAGCTCCTACAATGAGCAGTTCTTC
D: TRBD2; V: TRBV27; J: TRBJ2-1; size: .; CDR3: CASTTSGASYNEQFF; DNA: TGTGCCAGCACGACTAGCGGGGCCTCCTACAATGAGCAGTTCTTC
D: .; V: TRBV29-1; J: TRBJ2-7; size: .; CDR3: CSVGGTRYSYEQYF; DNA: TGCAGCGTTGGTGGGACACGATACTCCTACGAGCAGTACTTC
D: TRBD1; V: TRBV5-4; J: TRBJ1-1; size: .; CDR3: CASSPQQGRNTEAFF; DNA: TGTGCCAGCAGCCCACAACAGGGGAGAAACACTGAAGCTTTCTTT
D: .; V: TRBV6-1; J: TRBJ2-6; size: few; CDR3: CASRDGSSGANVLTF; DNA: TGTGCCAGCCGAGATGGGAGCTCTGGGGCCAACGTCCTGACTTTC
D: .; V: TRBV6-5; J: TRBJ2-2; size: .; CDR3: CASRQDTGELFF; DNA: TGTGCCAGCAGACAGGACACCGGGGAGCTGTTTTTT
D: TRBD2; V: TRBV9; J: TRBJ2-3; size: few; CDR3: CASSVTSGGITDTQYF; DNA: TGTGCCAGCAGCGTTACTAGCGGGGGGATTACAGATACGCAGTATTTT
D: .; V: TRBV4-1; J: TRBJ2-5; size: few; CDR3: CASSQDQSGRRETQYF; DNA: TGCGCCAGCAGCCAAGATCAGAGCGGCCGAAGGGAGACCCAGTACTTC
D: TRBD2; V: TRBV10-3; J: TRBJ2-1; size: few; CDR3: CAIRAGTSADNEQFF; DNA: TGTGCCATCAGGGCCGGGACTAGCGCGGACAATGAGCAGTTCTTC
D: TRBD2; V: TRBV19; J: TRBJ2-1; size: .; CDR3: CASSIVAGGPGEQFF; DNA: TGTGCCAGTAGTATCGTAGCGGGGGGGCCTGGTGAGCAGTTCTTC
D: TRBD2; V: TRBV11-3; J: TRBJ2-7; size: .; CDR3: CASSDTSGSSYEQYF; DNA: TGTGCCAGCAGCGATACTAGCGGTAGCTCCTACGAGCAGTACTTC
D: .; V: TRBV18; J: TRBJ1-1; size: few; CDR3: CASSPLPGGETEAFF; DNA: TGTGCCAGCTCACCACTCCCCGGGGGGGAAACTGAAGCTTTCTTT
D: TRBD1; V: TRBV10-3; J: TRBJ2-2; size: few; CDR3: CAISGGQENTGELFF; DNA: TGTGCCATCAGTGGGGGACAGGAGAACACCGGGGAGCTGTTTTTT
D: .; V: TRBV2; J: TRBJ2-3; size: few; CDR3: CASSAFSDTQYF; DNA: TGTGCCAGCAGTGCTTTTTCAGATACGCAGTATTTT
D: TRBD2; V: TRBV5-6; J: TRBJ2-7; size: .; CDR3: CASSVGSGGTSYEQYF; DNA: TGTGCCAGCAGCGTTGGTAGCGGGGGGACCTCCTACGAGCAGTACTTC
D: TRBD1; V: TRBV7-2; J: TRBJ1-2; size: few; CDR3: CASSAHPTGNYGYTF; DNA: TGTGCCAGCAGCGCACACCCGACAGGGAACTATGGCTACACCTTC
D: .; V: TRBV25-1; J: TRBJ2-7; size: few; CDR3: CASRTQGYEQYF; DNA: TGTGCCAGCAGGACACAGGGTTACGAGCAGTACTTC
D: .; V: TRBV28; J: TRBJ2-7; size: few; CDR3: CASSHEPVYEQYF; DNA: TGTGCCAGCAGTCACGAGCCCGTCTACGAGCAGTACTTC
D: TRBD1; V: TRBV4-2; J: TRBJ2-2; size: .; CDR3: CASSQPDRVTGELFF; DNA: TGTGCCAGCAGCCAACCGGACAGGGTTACCGGGGAGCTGTTTTTT
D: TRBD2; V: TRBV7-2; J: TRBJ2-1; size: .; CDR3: CASSARGSGGALSYNEQFF; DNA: TGTGCCAGCAGTGCTCGGGGTAGCGGGGGGGCGTTATCCTACAATGAGCAGTTCTTC
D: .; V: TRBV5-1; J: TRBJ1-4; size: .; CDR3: CASSPVATNEKLFF; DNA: TGCGCCAGCAGCCCCGTTGCAACTAATGAAAAACTGTTTTTT
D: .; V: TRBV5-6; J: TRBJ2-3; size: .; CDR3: CASSLPGPDTQYF; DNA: TGTGCCAGCAGCTTGCCAGGGCCAGATACGCAGTATTTT
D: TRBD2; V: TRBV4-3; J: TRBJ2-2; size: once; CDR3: CANSHGGLAGGELFF; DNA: TGCGCCAACAGCCATGGGGGACTAGCGGGAGGGGAGCTGTTTTTT
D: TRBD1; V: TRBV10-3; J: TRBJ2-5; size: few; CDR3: CAISAPGGVGETQYF; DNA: TGTGCCATCAGCGCGCCAGGGGGAGTGGGAGAGACCCAGTACTTC
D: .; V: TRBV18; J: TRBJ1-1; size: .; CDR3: CASSPLSGYDEAFF; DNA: TGTGCCAGCTCACCACTTTCCGGTTATGATGAAGCTTTCTTT
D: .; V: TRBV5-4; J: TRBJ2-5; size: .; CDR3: CASSPLVGQETQYF; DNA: TGTGCCAGCAGCCCACTGGTTGGCCAAGAGACCCAGTACTTC
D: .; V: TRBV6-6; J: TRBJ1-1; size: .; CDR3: CASLSPRGGTEAFF; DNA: TGTGCCAGCCTCTCGCCCCGAGGGGGCACTGAAGCTTTCTTT
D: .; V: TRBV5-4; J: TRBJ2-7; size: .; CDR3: CASSLRSTSRGEQYF; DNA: TGTGCCAGCAGCCTCAGATCGACAAGTAGGGGTGAGCAGTACTTC
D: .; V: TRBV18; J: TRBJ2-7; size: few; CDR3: CASSPLIGADYEQYF; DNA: TGTGCCAGCTCACCACTCATAGGGGCGGACTACGAGCAGTACTTC
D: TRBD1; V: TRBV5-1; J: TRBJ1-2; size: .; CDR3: CASTPGQGQDGYTF; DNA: TGCGCCAGCACCCCCGGACAGGGACAGGATGGCTACACCTTC
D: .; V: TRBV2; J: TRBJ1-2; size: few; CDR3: CASSNHQTNQNYGYTF; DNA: TGTGCCAGCAGTAACCACCAAACAAACCAAAACTATGGCTACACCTTC
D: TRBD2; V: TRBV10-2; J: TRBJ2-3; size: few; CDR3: CASVWGGSPDTQYF; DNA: TGCGCCAGCGTGTGGGGGGGAAGCCCAGATACGCAGTATTTT
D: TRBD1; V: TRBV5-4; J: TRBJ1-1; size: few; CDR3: CASSLGGTGSEAFF; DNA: TGTGCCAGCAGCTTGGGGGGGACAGGGTCTGAAGCTTTCTTT
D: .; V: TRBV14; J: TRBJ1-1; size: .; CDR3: CASSQVRGGTEAFF; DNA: TGTGCCAGCAGCCAAGTTAGGGGGGGCACTGAAGCTTTCTTT
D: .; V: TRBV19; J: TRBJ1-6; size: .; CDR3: CASSISIRGYNSPLHF; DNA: TGTGCCAGTAGTATCTCAATCAGGGGATATAATTCACCCCTCCACTTT
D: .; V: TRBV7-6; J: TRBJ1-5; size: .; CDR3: CASSPNGMNQPQHF; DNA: TGTGCCAGCAGCCCCAATGGCATGAATCAGCCCCAGCATTTT
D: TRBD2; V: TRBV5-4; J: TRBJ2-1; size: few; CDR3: CASSNRSGGAGNEQFF; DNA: TGTGCCAGCAGCAACCGTAGCGGGGGGGCCGGCAATGAGCAGTTCTTC
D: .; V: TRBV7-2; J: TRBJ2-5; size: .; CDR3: CASSLARGAWETQYF; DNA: TGTGCCAGCAGCTTAGCTCGGGGGGCCTGGGAGACCCAGTACTTC
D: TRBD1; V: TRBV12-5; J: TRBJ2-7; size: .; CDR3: CASGSGVRGTGGLDEQYF; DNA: TGTGCTAGTGGTTCTGGAGTCCGTGGGACAGGGGGCCTGGACGAGCAGTACTTC